These 16 T cell receptor beta chains were sequenced from one sample in a study of T cells in Graves' hyperthyroidism and ophthalmopathy. RNA transcripts served as the template for amplifying TCR beta CDR3 regions. First-round RT-PCR targeting the TCR CDR3 was performed with the HTBI primer set. TCRdb called the multiplex PCR reads again in MiXCR, with one record for every CDR3 protein. The table lists around 600,000 distinct CDR3 sequences, roughly 14% of them singletons. The sequenced material came from blood. These receptors came from a woman in her forties or fifties with Graves' ophthalmopathy.

This clonotype was counted many times. J is TRBJ1-1 and V is TRBV6-2 or TRBV6-3; D uncertain. Per germline, CDR1 MNHEY and CDR2 SVGEGT. V lost 5 bases and J 2 bases, leaving 18 bases between the germline ends. The CDR3 is 16 amino acids. The CDR3 region is CASSRHLTTRNTEAFF. The CDR3 DNA is TGTGCCAGCAGTCGACATTTGACAACACGAAACACTGAAGCTTTCTTT.

This clonotype was counted only a few times. A read error may produce the germline difference seen at one junction end. The chain joins TRBV7-7 to TRBJ2-2, with D hard to call. Germline values: CDR1 SSHAT, CDR2 FNYEAQ (reference sequence). This CDR3 has 15 residues. CDR3: CASSLTTKSTGELFF. The DNA for the CDR3 is TGTGCTAGCAGCTTAACGACCAAATCCACCGGGGAGCTGTTTTTT.

This clonotype has at least ten counts. The V and J genes are TRBV2 and TRBJ2-2; 7 bases fit TRBD2. The germline V gene encodes CDR1 SNHLY and CDR2 FYNNEI. V shed 6 bases, J shed 4 bases, and the junction held 5 bases outside the gene matches. The CDR3 extends over 14 amino acids. The CDR3 DNA reads TGTGCCAGCAGGGCGGGAGTCGGCACCGGGGAGCTGTTTTTT. Translating gives CASRAGVGTGELFF.

A word on this clonotype: One base away lies a much larger clone, so this may be a sequencing read error. The V and J genes are TRBV20-1 and TRBJ2-1, with TRBD1 as a possible D gene (6 bases). V was clipped by 1 base and J by 13 bases, with 17 bases between them. The CDR3 spans 13 residues. The germline V gene encodes CDR1 DFQATT and CDR2 SNEGSKA (reference sequence). Here the CDR3 DNA reads TGCAGTGCTAGAGTCCCCAGGGGAAAAGCCCAGTTCTTC. It yields the protein CSARVPRGKAQFF.

The table lists this clonotype with a few counts. A much larger clonotype is one base distant, so this may be a read error. This rearrangement joins TRBV30 to TRBJ1-5; no definite D call. From germline, CDR1 is GTSNPN and CDR2 SVGIG (reference sequence). This CDR3 has 14 residues. CDR3 region: CAWNTGVSNQPRHF. CDR3 bases: TGTGCCTGGAACACCGGGGTTAGCAATCAGCCCCGGCATTTT.

There are many counts of this clonotype. The chain employs TRBV7-9 and TRBJ2-3; weak D call: TRBD2 (6 bases). This CDR3 spans 16 amino acids. The V gene lost 2 bases and the J gene lost 2 bases, with 14 bases spanning the gap. Germline lookup yields CDR1 SEHNR and CDR2 FQNEAQ (reference sequence). CDR3 loop: CASSLSSREVTDTQYF. As DNA, the CDR3 is TGTGCCAGCAGCTTAAGTAGCAGGGAGGTCACAGATACGCAGTATTTT. The variable domain in full, completed from reference TRBV7-9 and TRBJ2-3, reads DTGVSQNPRHKITKRGQNVTFRCDPISEHNRLYWYRQTLGQGPEFLTYFQNEAQLEKSRLLSDRFSAERPKGSFSTLEIQRTEQGDSAMYLCASSLSSREVTDTQYFGPGTRLTVL.

This clonotype was observed many times. This chain uses TRBV13 with TRBJ2-7; TRBD1 aligns across 7 bases. Germline V lookup: CDR1 PRHDT, CDR2 FYEKMQ (reference sequence). CDR3 length: 15 residues. J gave up 3 bases and V 2 bases, and 7 bases lay outside the gene matches. DNA for the CDR3: TGTGCCAGCAGCTTATGGTCCGGGGACAGCTACGAGCAGTACTTC. Protein product: CASSLWSGDSYEQYF.

As to this clonotype: Since a much larger clone is just one base distant, this may be a read error. The V call is TRBV20-1, the J call TRBJ2-3; D not resolved. The CDR3 sequence is 15 residues long. Germline V CDR1 and CDR2: DFQATT, SNEGSKA (reference sequence). The CDR3 DNA is TGCAATGCTAGGATCGCCTCAAGCGGCACAGATACGCAGTATTTT. As protein: CNARIASSGTDTQYF.

This clonotype was seen many times. The chain uses TRBV7-8 and TRBJ1-1; D is perhaps TRBD1 (5 bases). The germline gives CDR1 SGHVS, CDR2 FQNEAQ. The CDR3 covers 14 residues. Between the trimmed V and J ends, which lost 4 bases and 0 bases, there was a span of 9 bases. CDR3: CASSWGLMNTEAFF. The CDR3 nucleotides read TGTGCCAGCAGCTGGGGACTTATGAACACTGAAGCTTTCTTT.

The sample holds many counts of this clonotype. The V call is TRBV18, the J call TRBJ2-1, with a possible D match to TRBD1 (6 bases). The CDR3 loop spans 12 amino acids. V lost 3 bases and J 10 bases, leaving 10 bases between the germline ends. The germline CDR1 and CDR2 sequences are KGHSH and LQKENI. CDR3 coding DNA: TGTGCCAGCTCACCTCAGGGGACAGAGCAGTTCTTC. As protein: CASSPQGTEQFF.

This clonotype was observed many times. The V call is TRBV2, the J call TRBJ2-7; D remains ambiguous. Germline V gene lookup returns CDR1 SNHLY and CDR2 FYNNEI. This CDR3 spans 16 amino acids. The V end was cut by 5 bases, the J end by 0 bases, with 17 bases between. In DNA form, the CDR3 reads TGTGCCAGCAGTCCTATTTTAGGTGAGGTCTCCTACGAGCAGTACTTC. It yields the protein CASSPILGEVSYEQYF. Based on the CDR3 plus reference TRBV2 and TRBJ2-7, the full variable domain is EPEVTQTPSHQVTQMGQEVILRCVPISNHLYFYWYRQILGQKVEFLVSFYNNEISEKSEIFDDQFSVERPDGSNFTLKIRSTKLEDSAMYFCASSPILGEVSYEQYFGPGTRLTVT.

Ten or more counts support this clonotype. The chain couples TRBV19 to TRBJ1-2, with 10 bases that match TRBD1. Germline assignment: CDR1 LNHDA and CDR2 SQIVND (reference sequence). There are 13 residues in the CDR3. With 5 bases clipped from V and 9 bases from J, the junction kept 6 bases outside the gene matches. CDR3 DNA: TGTGCCAGTAGTCCAAGGACAGGGGGTCGCTACACCTTC. Translating it yields CASSPRTGGRYTF.

The chain combines TRBV6-2 or TRBV6-3 with TRBJ1-5, with TRBD1 identical over 10 bases. In germline, CDR1 is MNHEY, CDR2 SVGEGT. V dropped 5 bases and J dropped 7; count of bases not matched to a gene: 2. The CDR3 is 13 amino acids. The CDR3: CASSRDRGQPQHF. The CDR3 DNA reads TGTGCCAGCAGTCGGGACAGGGGCCAGCCCCAGCATTTT.

This clonotype has a count of ten or more. J is TRBJ1-1 and V is TRBV2; maybe TRBD1 (5 bases). This CDR3 has 13 residues. The V gene's germline CDR1 is SNHLY and CDR2 FYNNEI. Trimming cost V 6 bases and J 4 bases, with 12 bases left between them. The CDR3: CASSIQGTTEAFF. The CDR3 DNA sequence: TGTGCCAGCAGCATTCAAGGGACCACTGAAGCTTTCTTT. The full variable domain, its missing parts supplied by reference TRBV2 and TRBJ1-1, is EPEVTQTPSHQVTQMGQEVILRCVPISNHLYFYWYRQILGQKVEFLVSFYNNEISEKSEIFDDQFSVERPDGSNFTLKIRSTKLEDSAMYFCASSIQGTTEAFFGQGTRLTVV.

This clonotype occurred many times. This chain connects TRBV7-2 to TRBJ1-6; maybe TRBD1 (5 bases). Germline V gene data show CDR1 as SGHTA and CDR2 as FQGNSA. This CDR3 has 14 residues. Trimming took 4 bases from V and 3 from J, leaving 7 bases between them. CDR3 region: CASSSGGYNSPLHF. The CDR3 nucleotides are TGTGCCAGCAGCTCCGGGGGCTATAATTCACCCCTCCACTTT.

This clonotype appeared a few times. The chain carries TRBV9 and TRBJ1-3; 7 positions agree with TRBD1. This CDR3 has 13 amino acids. With 4 bases clipped from V and 4 bases from J, the junction kept 2 bases outside the gene matches. Per germline, CDR1 SGDLS and CDR2 YYNGEE. For the CDR3, the DNA is TGTGCCAGCAGCACACAGGGGGGAAACACCATATATTTT. It yields the protein CASSTQGGNTIYF.